This T cell receptor (beta chain) appears in the sequencing data of a study of Graves' ophthalmopathy and Graves' hyperthyroidism (dated by TCRdb to 2016 to 2019). Regarding the complete study: Peripheral blood was collected at initial diagnosis, before any treatment. TCR beta repertoire signatures were used to distinguish Graves' ophthalmopathy from Graves' hyperthyroidism and to predict progression to ophthalmopathy. In total, some 130 blood samples were TCR-sequenced: approximately 40 ophthalmopathy, under 80 hyperthyroidism and some 17 hyperthyroidism-to-ophthalmopathy patients. A discovery set of 95 to 100 patients (around 45 ophthalmopathy, just over 55 stable hyperthyroidism) was enrolled to explore V-J signatures distinguishing ophthalmopathy from hyperthyroidism. For independent validation, a separate cohort was made up of 18 hyperthyroidism patients plus 17 patients who later progressed from hyperthyroidism to ophthalmopathy. In roughly 6 hyperthyroidism patients, the T-cell repertoires found in thyroid tissue were compared with those found in blood. Following sample collection, hyperthyroidism patients were given methimazole at a starting dose of 30 mg daily, and ophthalmopathy patients were given high-dose intravenous methylprednisolone. The research as a whole found: The 13-signature model separated ophthalmopathy from stable hyperthyroidism with approximately 90% sensitivity and roughly 84% specificity in cross-validation, and 80%/75% in the test set. Among expanded thyroid clonotypes with frequency above 0.001, most also showed up in blood, which suggests that blood repertoires may reflect the thyroid immune response. No statistical method was used to set the sample size in advance, and the investigators knew which group each participant was assigned to. In validation, the model predicted ophthalmopathy progression with about 71% sensitivity and approximately 72% specificity; about a dozen predicted patients were CT-confirmed with GO in a median of 6.5 months.

Ophthalmopathy patients had moderately to severely active disease, Clinical Activity Score of at least 3, NOSPECS grade of at least 4, and disease duration under 3 months. Patients with other autoimmune diseases, uncontrolled infections, pregnancy or lactation were excluded from the study. Clinical symptoms, serum thyroxine, TRAb, thyroid ultrasound and orbital computed tomography formed the basis of the diagnosis. Using Ficoll-Paque density gradient centrifugation, PBMCs were isolated from less than 11 ml of fresh peripheral blood. Total RNA was extracted with Trizol reagent and quality-checked on an Agilent 2100 Bioanalyzer. TCR beta CDR3 regions were amplified from RNA transcripts for repertoire sequencing. HTBI primers and the Qiagen OneStep RT-PCR kit were used in a first-round RT-PCR, which was followed by a second-round multiplex PCR, size selection and purification. The libraries underwent paired-end sequencing with 100 bp reads on an Illumina HiSeq2000. The paper's processing steps were these. SOAPnuke was used for read processing, and reads with adapters, uncalled bases, a mean Phred below 15, or no exact constant-primer or identifier match were discarded. COPE v1.2.5 was used to merge the high-quality paired reads. Each unique nucleotide sequence was defined as a clonotype, and clonotypes were aligned to IMGT TRB V, D and J references with MiTCR v1.1. Only V-J combinations with frequency above 0.0001 were analysed, covering more than 99% of repertoires. For each V-J combination, a TCR clonal expansion and chaos score was defined as the ratio of F50 clonal expansion to chaos observed in the TCRdist matrix. Welch's t-statistics and random forest were used to reduce features to over ten V-J combinations, which were fed into a naive Bayes classifier. The similarity between thyroid and blood repertoires was quantified using the Morisita-Horn index. TCRdb itself trimmed the public reads at Q25 with fastp, ran MiXCR and retained productive beta chains. Rows are combined by CDR3 protein, so each entry shows the most common genes and DNA. Here the V and J calls rest on TCRdb's processing, not on the authors' analysis. Recorded for this sample are about 740,000 distinct CDR3 sequences; roughly 41% of them occurred a single time. The top ten clones comprise less than 55% of the sample.

This clonotype was picked up many times. Its antigen target is currently unknown. Base qualities are missing; no much larger clone stands one base away. The CDR3 measures 12 amino acids from cysteine to phenylalanine. Of the read, only the CDR3 DNA is kept; its 36 bases are in frame from base 1. CDR1 and CDR2 are drawn from the germline V gene (reference sequence): DFQATT, SNEGSKA. What was sequenced was peripheral blood. This sequence originates from an adult man with Graves' ophthalmopathy. This sequence uses TRBV20-1 and TRBJ2-7, with the D segment possibly TRBD1 or TRBD2, each aligning over 5 bases. The CDR3 reads as follows: CSSREPSYEQYF. The sequenced DNA is TGCTCGAGCAGGGAGCCATCCTACGAGCAGTACTTC.